This paragraph covers one T cell receptor beta chain sequence. As yet, its antigen is unknown. A second PCR, run for about 7 to 11 cycles, used a sample-barcoded 5' primer plus a J-beta primer mix. TCRdb independently ran MiXCR on the 5' RACE reads; one entry per CDR3 protein. This sample carries more than 1 million distinct CDR3 sequences, more than 35% of them seen once, and the ten largest clones take 18%. This sample was included in a study of blood T cells in healthy people across ages. Caucasian individuals from Russia who were healthy and aged roughly 6 to 95 acted as donors. Researchers isolated at least 6.5 million PBMCs per sample. Study results and caveats: Roughly linear age-related decline in beta diversity appeared, significant by age around 36.

This CDR3 is built from 18 residues. V lost 7 bases, J lost 6 bases, and 20 bases stayed unmatched. Germline-derived CDR1 and CDR2 are SQVTM and ANQGSEA. This chain links TRBV29-1 with TRBJ2-1; 11 positions match TRBD2. The specimen was blood. The TCR originated in a woman aged 55 to 70 in good health. CDR3 bases: TGCAGCGATCCTGGGGGCCTAGCGGGAGGAAAGTCAGTCAATGAGCAGTTCTTC. Its translation: CSDPGGLAGGKSVNEQFF.